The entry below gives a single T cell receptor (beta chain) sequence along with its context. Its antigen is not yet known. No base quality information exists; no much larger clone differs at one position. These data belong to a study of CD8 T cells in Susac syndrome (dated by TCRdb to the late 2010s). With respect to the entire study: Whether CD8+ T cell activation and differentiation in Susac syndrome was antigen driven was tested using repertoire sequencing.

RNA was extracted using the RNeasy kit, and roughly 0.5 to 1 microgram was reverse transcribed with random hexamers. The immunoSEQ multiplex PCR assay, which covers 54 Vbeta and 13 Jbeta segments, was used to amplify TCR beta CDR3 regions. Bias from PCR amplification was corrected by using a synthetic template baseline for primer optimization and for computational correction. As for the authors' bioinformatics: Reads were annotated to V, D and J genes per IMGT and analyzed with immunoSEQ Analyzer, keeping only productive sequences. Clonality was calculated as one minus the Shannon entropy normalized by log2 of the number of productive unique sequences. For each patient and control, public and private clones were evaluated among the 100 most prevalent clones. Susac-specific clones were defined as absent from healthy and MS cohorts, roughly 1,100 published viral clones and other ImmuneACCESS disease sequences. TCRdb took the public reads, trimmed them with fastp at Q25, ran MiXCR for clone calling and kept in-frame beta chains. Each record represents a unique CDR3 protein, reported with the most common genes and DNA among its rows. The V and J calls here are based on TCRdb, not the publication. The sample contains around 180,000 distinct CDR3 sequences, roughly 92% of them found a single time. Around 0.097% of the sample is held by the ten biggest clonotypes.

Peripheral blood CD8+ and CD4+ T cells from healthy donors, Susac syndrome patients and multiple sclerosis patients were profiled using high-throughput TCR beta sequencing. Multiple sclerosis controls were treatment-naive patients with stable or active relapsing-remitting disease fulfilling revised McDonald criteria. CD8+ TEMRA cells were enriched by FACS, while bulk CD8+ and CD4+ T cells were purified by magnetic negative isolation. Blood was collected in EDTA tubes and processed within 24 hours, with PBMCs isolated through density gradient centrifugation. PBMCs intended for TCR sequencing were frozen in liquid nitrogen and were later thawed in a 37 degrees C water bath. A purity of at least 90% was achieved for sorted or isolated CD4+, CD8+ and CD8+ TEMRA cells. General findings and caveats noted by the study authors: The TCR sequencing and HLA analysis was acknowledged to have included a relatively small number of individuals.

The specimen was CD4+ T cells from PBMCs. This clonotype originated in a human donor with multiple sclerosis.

CDR3 protein: CASRDMTGSETQYF. Here is the DNA: TGTGCCAGCAGAGACATGACAGGGTCTGAGACCCAGTACTTC. The chain links TRBV2 with TRBJ2-5, with 7 junctional bases fitting TRBD1. Measured from the cysteine to the phenylalanine, the CDR3 is 14 residues long. Only CDR3 DNA is held: 42 bases, read in frame from base 1. V lost 6 bases and J lost 5 bases, and the count of bases not matched to a germline gene is 9. CDR1 and CDR2 were assigned from the germline V gene as SNHLY and FYNNEI.